What follows are 27 T cell receptor beta chains derived from one specimen sequenced in a study of blood T cell repertoires in COVID-19. Sequenced by immunoSEQ multiplex PCR; TCRdb stores in-frame clones only, minus some. Counted here are fewer than 60,000 clones, around 80% occurring once; the ten biggest clones make up 8.8%. Material for sequencing was peripheral blood. Every receptor here comes from a man between 60 and 70 years old with acute or convalescent COVID-19.

The rearrangement joins TRBV7-3 to TRBJ2-3; 9 nucleotides agree with TRBD2. This CDR3 comprises 15 residues. The V gene's germline CDR1 is SGHTA and CDR2 FQGTGA. Trimming removed 2 bases from V and 4 bases from J; junction bases left unmatched: 4. The CDR3 DNA follows: TGTGCCAGCAGCTTAGGCGGGGGGGACTCAGATACGCAGTATTTT. It codes for CASSLGGGDSDTQYF.

The rearrangement uses TRBV11-2 and TRBJ1-3, with TRBD1 as a possible D gene (6 bases). Trimming removed 7 bases from V and 2 bases from J, with 18 bases in between. Germline V lookup: CDR1 SGHAT, CDR2 FQNNGV. CDR3 length: 16 residues. Written as DNA, the CDR3 is TGTGCCAGCACCCGGGGTGGGGGCCTCGCTGGAAACACCATATATTTT. Its protein is CASTRGGGLAGNTIYF.

The genes are TRBV6-5 and TRBJ1-5; 8 nucleotides match TRBD1. V shed 4 bases and J 7 bases; nucleotides not matched to a gene: 6. The CDR3 extends over 14 amino acids. Germline lookup yields CDR1 MNHEY and CDR2 SVGAGI. The CDR3 sequence: CASSLGQEGQPQHF. The CDR3 DNA reads TGTGCCAGCAGTTTGGGACAGGAAGGGCAGCCCCAGCATTTT.

The chain recombines TRBV4-1 with TRBJ2-7; a possible D gene is TRBD2 (6 bases). The V gene's germline CDR1 is MGHRA and CDR2 YSYEKL. V was shortened by 4 bases and J by 3 bases, with 16 bases between the two germline ends. The CDR3 contains 15 residues. Written as DNA, the CDR3 is TGCGCCAGCAGCCTGGGCCCGGCGGGGAGCTACGAGCAGTACTTC. Translation gives CASSLGPAGSYEQYF.

V usage is TRBV7-2 and J usage is TRBJ1-1, with D possibly being TRBD1 (5 bases). Per germline, CDR1 SGHTA and CDR2 FQGNSA. V gave up 4 bases and J gave up 1 base, with 10 bases separating them. There are 14 residues in the CDR3. The CDR3 loop reads CASSSTASNTEAFF. The DNA for the CDR3 is TGTGCCAGCAGCTCGACAGCATCGAACACTGAAGCTTTCTTT.

This chain uses TRBV27 with TRBJ2-7; TRBD1 agrees at 7 bases. CDR1 and CDR2 (germline): MNHEY, SMNVEV (reference sequence). The CDR3 spans 16 residues. With V trimmed by 5 bases and J by 0 bases, 10 bases remained unmatched. CDR3 bases: TGTGCCAGCAGTCCGCGGCCTGGGACAGCCTCCTACGAGCAGTACTTC. Translation: CASSPRPGTASYEQYF.

The chain couples TRBV29-1 to TRBJ1-4; the match to TRBD1 covers 10 bases. In germline, CDR1 is SQVTM, CDR2 ANQGSEA. The CDR3 covers 16 residues. V was clipped by 2 bases and J by 8 bases; unmatched bases: 11. CDR3 DNA sequence: TGCAGCGTTGAAAGTGTTGGGACAGGGGTGGGGGAAAAACTGTTTTTT. Amino acid sequence: CSVESVGTGVGEKLFF.

This chain uses TRBV5-1 with TRBJ2-3; 10 positions agree with TRBD2. CDR1 SGHRS and CDR2 YFSETQ come from the germline V gene. V shed 4 bases, J shed 1 base, and the junction held 3 bases outside the gene matches. The CDR3 totals 15 residues. This CDR3 reads CASSTSGEGTDTQYF. DNA for the CDR3: TGCGCCAGCAGCACTAGCGGGGAGGGCACAGATACGCAGTATTTT.

This chain links TRBV24-1 with TRBJ2-5, with 9 bases identical to TRBD1. Germline values: CDR1 KGHDR, CDR2 SFDVKD. The CDR3 has 17 residues. Trimming cost V 5 bases and J 5 bases; bases outside gene matches: 14. The CDR3 sequence: CATSAPPGTGTKETQYF. Written as DNA, the CDR3 is TGTGCCACCAGTGCTCCCCCGGGGACAGGGACTAAGGAGACCCAGTACTTC.

The CDR3 bases are TGTGCCAGCAGTGACGAGTCAGGGGAGTGCACAGATACGCAGTATTTT. This gives the protein CASSDESGECTDTQYF. The chain carries TRBV6-4 and TRBJ2-3; a weak D match, TRBD1 (6 bases). CDR1 is MRHNA, CDR2 SNTAGT, per germline. The ends were cut back, 2 bases at V and 1 base at J, with 13 bases in the middle. The CDR3 loop spans 16 amino acids.

CDR3 sequence: CAWSFGGVRGQPQHF. In DNA, the CDR3 is TGTGCCTGGAGCTTTGGGGGGGTCCGGGGTCAGCCCCAGCATTTT. This chain joins TRBV30 and TRBJ1-5; a possible D gene is TRBD1 (5 bases). The length of the CDR3 is 15 residues. The V gene's germline CDR1 is GTSNPN and CDR2 SVGIG (reference sequence). V lost 3 bases to trimming and J lost 6 bases, with 18 bases between them.

This clone was recorded once. The rearrangement joins TRBV7-9 to TRBJ1-3, with 11 bases fitting TRBD1. With V trimmed by 4 bases and J by 4 bases, 3 bases remained unmatched. This CDR3 has 15 amino acids. Germline CDR1 is SEHNR and CDR2 is FQNEAQ (reference sequence). This CDR3 is CASSWTGGNGNTIYF. DNA of the CDR3: TGTGCCAGCAGCTGGACAGGGGGCAACGGAAACACCATATATTTT.

This chain links TRBV28 with TRBJ2-1, with 9 bases matching TRBD1. CDR3 length: 15 residues. Unmatched junction bases numbered 9, after V lost 5 bases and J lost 7 bases. CDR1 is MDHEN, CDR2 SYDVKM, per germline. The CDR3 protein is CASSLSGTGKNEQFF. The CDR3 nucleotides are TGTGCCAGCAGTCTTTCCGGGACAGGGAAAAATGAGCAGTTCTTC.

This chain connects TRBV5-5 to TRBJ1-4; 7 nucleotides agree with TRBD1. The germline V gene has CDR1 SGHKS and CDR2 YYEKEE (reference sequence). The CDR3 covers 14 residues. Losses at the gene ends were 0 bases for V and 8 bases for J; bases not matched to a gene: 4. The CDR3 loop is CASSLGDRREKLFF. In nucleotides, the CDR3 is TGTGCCAGCAGCTTGGGGGACAGACGAGAAAAACTGTTTTTT.

The gene calls are TRBV30 and TRBJ1-1; tentatively, D is TRBD1 (6 bases). This CDR3 spans 13 amino acids. The germline V and J ends were trimmed by 5 bases and 2 bases, with 12 bases remaining between them. The germline gives CDR1 GTSNPN, CDR2 SVGIG (reference sequence). CDR3 bases: TGTGCCTGGCAAAGGACAGCAAACACTGAAGCTTTCTTT. This sequence encodes CAWQRTANTEAFF.

This CDR3 reads CASSPGGETQYF. CDR3 nucleotides: TGTGCCAGCAGTCCAGGGGGTGAGACCCAGTACTTC. The chain combines TRBV12-3 or TRBV12-4 with TRBJ2-5; 7 bases agree with TRBD1. The CDR3 spans 12 residues. Trimming cost V 5 bases and J 5 bases; bases outside gene matches: 2.

The J gene is TRBJ1-2, the V gene TRBV2, with a possible D match to TRBD1 (5 bases). Germline V CDR1 and CDR2: SNHLY, FYNNEI. V dropped 0 bases and J dropped 4 bases, with 12 bases sitting between them. CDR3 size: 15 residues. CDR3 nucleotides: TGTGCCAGCAGTGAAGCGCAAGGGGCCCTCTATGGCTACACCTTC. As protein: CASSEAQGALYGYTF.

The chain links TRBV6-5 to TRBJ1-5; the match to TRBD1 covers 8 bases. Germline trimming cut 7 bases from V and 6 bases from J; bases unmatched to any gene: 11. The length of the CDR3 is 15 residues. Germline assignment: CDR1 MNHEY and CDR2 SVGAGI. The CDR3 nucleotides are TGTGCCAGCAATTTATCAGGGGGCGCCGGTCAGCCCCAGCATTTT. Translation: CASNLSGGAGQPQHF.

This clone was counted only a few times. J is TRBJ1-2 and V is TRBV21-1; the table's D call TRBD1 went unverified against the DNA. TRBV21-1 is annotated as a pseudogene. This CDR3 is 15 amino acids long. The CDR3 protein is CASSPQGKRGYGYTF. DNA of the CDR3: TGTGCCAGCAGCCCTCAGGGGAAACGGGGCTATGGCTACACCTTC.

The chain uses TRBV7-9 and TRBJ2-1; 9 bases are shared with TRBD2. The germline V gene has CDR1 SEHNR and CDR2 FQNEAQ (reference sequence). The CDR3 covers 16 residues. Unmatched junction bases numbered 4, after V lost 1 base and J lost 3 bases. The CDR3 coding sequence is TGTGCCAGCAGCTTAGAAGGGCGGGGGGGCTACAATGAGCAGTTCTTC. It translates to CASSLEGRGGYNEQFF.

The chain recombines TRBV7-2 with TRBJ2-7; no firm D call. The germline CDR1 and CDR2 sequences are SGHTA and FQGNSA. The V end was cut by 2 bases, the J end by 2 bases, with 10 bases between. This CDR3 contains 14 residues. This chain's CDR3 is CASSLLLSAYEQYF. The CDR3 nucleotides are TGTGCCAGCAGCTTATTATTGAGCGCCTACGAGCAGTACTTC.

This chain uses TRBV30 with TRBJ1-1, with TRBD1 matching 7 bases. V dropped 4 bases and J dropped 4; count of bases not matched to a gene: 6. This CDR3 contains 13 residues. Germline V gives CDR1 GTSNPN, CDR2 SVGIG (reference sequence). CDR3 sequence reads: CAWTGAGGTEAFF. The CDR3 bases are TGTGCCTGGACCGGGGCAGGGGGCACTGAAGCTTTCTTT.

The gene calls are TRBV5-5 and TRBJ2-3, with D possibly TRBD1 on 5 matching bases. Germline V lookup: CDR1 SGHKS, CDR2 YYEKEE (reference sequence). V lost 0 bases and J 0 bases, leaving 8 bases between the germline ends. This CDR3 has 15 residues. CDR3 nucleotides: TGTGCCAGCAGCTTGGGGTCAGGGAGCACAGATACGCAGTATTTT. Its protein product is CASSLGSGSTDTQYF.

The chain uses TRBV19 and TRBJ1-2, with 7 bases that match TRBD1. The V gene's germline CDR1 is LNHDA and CDR2 SQIVND (reference sequence). Trimming at V came to 0 bases and at J to 7 bases, leaving 2 bases not matched to a gene. This CDR3 comprises 13 residues. The CDR3 sequence is CASSIEKGAGYTF. The DNA of the CDR3 is TGTGCCAGTAGTATAGAGAAGGGGGCTGGCTACACCTTC.

The chain recombines TRBV25-1 with TRBJ2-4; D might be TRBD2 (5 bases). Germline lookup yields CDR1 MGHDK and CDR2 SYGVNS. Trimming removed 3 bases from V and 3 bases from J, with 15 bases in between. The CDR3 consists of 16 residues. The CDR3 nucleotides read TGTGCCAGCAGTGATACGAGGGAGACTGGCAAAAACATTCAGTACTTC. This sequence encodes CASSDTRETGKNIQYF.

This rearrangement joins TRBV5-1 to TRBJ2-4; 7 bases align to TRBD1. Germline V lookup: CDR1 SGHRS, CDR2 YFSETQ. There are 16 residues in the CDR3. V gave up 4 bases and J gave up 0 bases; unmatched junction bases: 7. CDR3 DNA: TGCGCCAGCAGCCAAACAGGGGCCTCAGCCAAAAACATTCAGTACTTC. Its protein is CASSQTGASAKNIQYF.

The genes are TRBV7-9 and TRBJ2-1, with 10 bases matching TRBD1. V dropped 2 bases and J dropped 12; count of bases not matched to a gene: 16. The length of the CDR3 is 17 residues. From germline, CDR1 is SEHNR and CDR2 FQNEAQ (reference sequence). The CDR3 sequence: CASSLSVAGTGVSGQFF. The CDR3 coding sequence is TGTGCCAGCAGCTTATCTGTGGCGGGGACAGGGGTTTCCGGGCAGTTCTTC.